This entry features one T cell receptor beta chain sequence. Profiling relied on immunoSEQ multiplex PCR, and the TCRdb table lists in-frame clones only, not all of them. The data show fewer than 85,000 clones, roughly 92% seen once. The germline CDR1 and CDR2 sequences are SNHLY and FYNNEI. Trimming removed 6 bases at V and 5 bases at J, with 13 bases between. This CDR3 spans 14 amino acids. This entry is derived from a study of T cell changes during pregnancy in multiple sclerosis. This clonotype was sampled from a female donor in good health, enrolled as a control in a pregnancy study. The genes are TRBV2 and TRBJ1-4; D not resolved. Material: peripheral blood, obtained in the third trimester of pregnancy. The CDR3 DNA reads TGTGCCAGCAGGGCCGGGTCGTCGAATGAAAAACTGTTTTTT. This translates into CASRAGSSNEKLFF.